The 22 T cell receptor beta chains in this list originate from one sample, sequenced in a study of blood T cell repertoires in COVID-19. The protocol was immunoSEQ multiplex PCR, while the TCRdb copy is restricted to in-frame clones and leaves out a portion. The repertoire holds approximately 470,000 clones, around 90% seen once, with roughly 0.7% in the top ten. The sample consisted of PBMCs or T cells enriched from blood (not recorded which). These receptors were obtained from a woman under 30 who had recovered from COVID-19.

V gene TRBV5-1 combines with J gene TRBJ2-3, with D tentatively TRBD1 (5 bases). V lost 4 bases to trimming and J lost 2 bases, with 14 bases between them. The CDR3 runs to 15 residues. CDR1 is SGHRS, CDR2 YFSETQ, per germline. The chain's CDR3 is CASSPGQADTDTQYF. DNA for the CDR3: TGCGCCAGCAGCCCCGGACAAGCAGACACAGATACGCAGTATTTT.

The V gene is TRBV5-4, the J gene TRBJ1-1; D is uncertain. The V gene's germline CDR1 is SGHNT and CDR2 YYREEE (reference sequence). The CDR3 length is 12 residues. V lost 2 bases and J lost 3, with 5 bases in between. This chain's CDR3 is CASSFPDTEAFF. The CDR3 coding sequence is TGTGCCAGCAGCTTCCCGGACACTGAAGCTTTCTTT.

J is TRBJ2-7 and V is TRBV2, with unresolved D. V lost 2 bases and J 3 bases, leaving 8 bases between the germline ends. This CDR3 region has 13 residues. Germline loops: CDR1 SNHLY, CDR2 FYNNEI. The CDR3 DNA sequence: TGTGCCAGCAGTGAACTGAGGAGCTACGAGCAGTACTTC. Its translation is CASSELRSYEQYF.

The chain recombines TRBV27 with TRBJ2-3, with TRBD2 matching 11 bases. Germline V gene lookup returns CDR1 MNHEY and CDR2 SMNVEV (reference sequence). Losses at the gene ends were 4 bases for V and 0 bases for J; bases not matched to a gene: 3. The CDR3 totals 16 residues. The CDR3 region has the DNA TGTGCCAGCAGTTCCCGGACTAGCGGGAGCACAGATACGCAGTATTTT. Encoded protein: CASSSRTSGSTDTQYF.

The gene calls are TRBV18 and TRBJ1-2; D call uncertain. This CDR3 has 13 residues. The V end lost 1 base, the J end lost 3 bases, and 6 bases lay between the germline ends. In germline, CDR1 is KGHSH, CDR2 LQKENI. The CDR3 sequence: CASSPHADYGYTF. For the CDR3, the DNA is TGTGCCAGCTCACCACATGCAGACTATGGCTACACCTTC.

A few counts support this clone. The gene calls are TRBV6-6 and TRBJ1-1, with D uncertain. The CDR3 runs to 14 residues. V was clipped by 2 bases and J by 1 base, with 8 bases between them. The germline V gene has CDR1 MNHNY and CDR2 SVGAGI (reference sequence). CDR3 in DNA: TGTGCCAGCAGTTACCCCCAACAGAACACTGAAGCTTTCTTT. As protein: CASSYPQQNTEAFF.

The CDR3 region has the DNA TGTGCCAGCAGCCAATCTCATCAGGGCGGTTTGGAGACCCAGTACTTC. Amino acid sequence: CASSQSHQGGLETQYF. The gene calls are TRBV3-1 (or the pseudogene TRBV3-2) and TRBJ2-5; D possibly corresponds to TRBD1 (5 bases). Germline V gene data show CDR1 as LGHDT and CDR2 as YNNKEL (reference sequence). CDR3 length equals 16 residues. Trimming left V 2 bases short and J 5 bases short, with 18 bases between.

This clone was seen once. The CDR3 DNA reads as TGCGCCAGCAGCTTGACAGGGCGTACCGACTACCGGGAGACCCAGTACTTC. Protein product: CASSLTGRTDYRETQYF. The chain has TRBV5-1 and TRBJ2-5, with TRBD1 as a possible D gene (6 bases). Looked up from germline, CDR1 is SGHRS and CDR2 is YFSETQ. There are 17 residues in the CDR3. V lost 1 base and J 5 bases, leaving 21 bases between the germline ends. Complete variable domain (other parts from reference TRBV5-1 and TRBJ2-5): KAGVTQTPRYLIKTRGQQVTLSCSPISGHRSVSWYQQTPGQGLQFLFEYFSETQRNKGNFPGRFSGRQFSNSRSEMNVSTLELGDSALYLCASSLTGRTDYRETQYFGPGTRLLVL.

The chain carries TRBV29-1 and TRBJ1-4, with D perhaps matching TRBD1 (6 bases). The germline gives CDR1 SQVTM, CDR2 ANQGSEA. Between the trimmed V and J ends, which lost 4 bases and 3 bases, there was a span of 9 bases. This CDR3 contains 13 residues. For the CDR3, the DNA is TGCAGCGTTGGAGGGACACCTAATGAAAAACTGTTTTTT. Translated, it gives CSVGGTPNEKLFF.

This clone was observed a single time. The chain carries TRBV18 and TRBJ1-6, with 9 bases that match TRBD1. The germline V gene encodes CDR1 KGHSH and CDR2 LQKENI. The CDR3 totals 15 residues. V trimming: 2 bases; J trimming: 9 bases; junction bases outside the gene matches: 5. For the CDR3, the DNA is TGTGCCAGCTCACCAGGGGGACAGGGATTTTCACCCCTCCACTTT. Amino acids: CASSPGGQGFSPLHF.

In nucleotides, the CDR3 is TGTGCCAGCAGCTTCCTAGCGGGGGGGGAACCCTACGAGCAGTACTTC. Translating gives CASSFLAGGEPYEQYF. J is TRBJ2-7 and V is TRBV7-2, with TRBD2 matching 12 bases. This CDR3 contains 16 residues. CDR1 is SGHTA and CDR2 is FQGNSA in the germline V gene. J lost 2 bases, V lost 3 bases, and 5 bases had no gene match.

This chain connects TRBV18 to TRBJ1-1; a weak D match, TRBD1 (5 bases). The CDR3 is 14 residues long. V shed 6 bases and J shed 1 base, with 12 bases lying between them. In germline, CDR1 is KGHSH, CDR2 LQKENI. CDR3 sequence (DNA): TGTGCCAGCTCTAACGACAGACAGAACACTGAAGCTTTCTTT. Its protein product is CASSNDRQNTEAFF.

This rearrangement joins TRBV19 to TRBJ1-2, with D perhaps matching TRBD1 (5 bases). The CDR3 has 14 residues. The germline CDR1 and CDR2 sequences are LNHDA and SQIVND (reference sequence). V was trimmed by 4 bases and J by 4 bases, leaving 13 bases between them. This chain's CDR3 is CASSTPGLGYGYTF. The CDR3 coding sequence is TGTGCCAGTAGTACCCCGGGACTGGGCTATGGCTACACCTTC. The full variable domain, in which reference TRBV19 and TRBJ1-2 provide the parts outside the CDR3, is DGGITQSPKYLFRKEGQNVTLSCEQNLNHDAMYWYRQDPGQGLRLIYYSQIVNDFQKGDIAEGYSVSREKKESFPLTVTSAQKNPTAFYLCASSTPGLGYGYTFGSGTRLTVV.

V and J are TRBV7-3 and TRBJ1-1; D remains unclear. Trimming left V 1 base short and J 5 bases short, with 8 bases between. Looked up from germline, CDR1 is SGHTA and CDR2 is FQGTGA. The CDR3 runs 13 residues. In DNA, the CDR3 is TGTGCCAGCAGCTTAAAGCGGGAGACTGAAGCTTTCTTT. It yields the protein CASSLKRETEAFF.

This rearrangement joins TRBV6-6 to TRBJ2-3, with D possibly matching TRBD1 (8 bases). The CDR3 totals 14 residues. Trimming pared 5 bases from V and 6 bases from J, leaving 15 bases between. The V gene's germline CDR1 is MNHNY and CDR2 SVGAGI (reference sequence). The CDR3 DNA is TGTGCCAGCAGTCCCGGACAGGGAGGGGATACGCAGTATTTT. Translation gives CASSPGQGGDTQYF.

The chain recombines TRBV19 with TRBJ1-2; perhaps TRBD1 as D (6 bases). Trimming removed 3 bases from V and 4 bases from J, with 18 bases in between. The CDR3 contains 16 residues. CDR1 and CDR2 from the germline V gene are LNHDA and SQIVND (reference sequence). The CDR3: CASSIAAGDHTYGYTF. The DNA of the CDR3 is TGTGCCAGTAGTATTGCCGCAGGGGACCACACCTATGGCTACACCTTC.

The chain has TRBV19 and TRBJ1-6, with TRBD1 as a possible D gene (5 bases). V lost 7 bases to trimming and J lost 9 bases, with 13 bases between them. This CDR3 comprises 13 residues. Germline CDR1 is LNHDA and CDR2 is SQIVND (reference sequence). CDR3 bases: TGTGCCAGTACCCAGGGAATAGGTTCACCCCTCCACTTT. Translating it yields CASTQGIGSPLHF.

The chain uses TRBV11-3 and TRBJ2-3, with no clear D. The V and J ends lost 0 bases and 6 bases respectively, with 7 bases between them. The CDR3 sequence is 13 residues long. Looked up from germline, CDR1 is SGHNT and CDR2 is YENEEA. DNA for the CDR3: TGTGCCAGCAGCTTAGATCATGAGGATACGCAGTATTTT. Translating gives CASSLDHEDTQYF.

The CDR3: CASGLVLQTAGGEKLFF. For the CDR3, the DNA is TGTGCTAGTGGTTTGGTCCTGCAAACTGCGGGGGGTGAAAAACTGTTTTTT. J is TRBJ1-4 and V is TRBV12-5; TRBD1 is a possible D gene (5 bases). The CDR3 extends over 17 amino acids. V lost 0 bases and J lost 7, with 18 bases in between. The germline gives CDR1 LGHNT, CDR2 FRNRAP.

This clone has just a few counts. The chain couples TRBV14 to TRBJ1-5; D is uncertain. CDR1 and CDR2 (germline): SGHDN, FVKESK. The CDR3 sequence is 13 residues long. Trimming left V 0 bases short and J 4 bases short, with 4 bases between. In DNA form, the CDR3 reads TGTGCCAGCAGCCAAGACAGTAATCAGCCCCAGCATTTT. Its translation: CASSQDSNQPQHF. The full variable domain, rest sourced from reference TRBV14 and TRBJ1-5, is EAGVTQFPSHSVIEKGQTVTLRCDPISGHDNLYWYRRVMGKEIKFLLHFVKESKQDESGMPNNRFLAERTGGTYSTLKVQPAELEDSGVYFCASSQDSNQPQHFGDGTRLSIL.

This clone has at least ten counts. Other nucleotide sequences from this sample produce the same CDR3. V usage is TRBV11-2 and J usage is TRBJ2-3; D gene uncertain. CDR3 length: 13 residues. Germline CDR1 and CDR2: SGHAT and FQNNGV. The V and J ends lost 0 bases and 5 bases respectively, with 6 bases between them. DNA of the CDR3: TGTGCCAGCAGCTTAGATCGACAAGATACGCAGTATTTT. Translating gives CASSLDRQDTQYF.

The CDR3: CASSLQWLPTGGNEQYF. The CDR3 DNA is TGTGCCAGCAGCTTGCAATGGTTACCGACAGGGGGCAACGAGCAGTACTTC. The chain couples TRBV5-5 to TRBJ2-7, with 10 bases fitting TRBD1. The V gene end was trimmed by 1 base and the J gene end by 5 bases; junction bases not matched to a gene: 12. The CDR3 is 17 amino acids. The germline gives CDR1 SGHKS, CDR2 YYEKEE (reference sequence).